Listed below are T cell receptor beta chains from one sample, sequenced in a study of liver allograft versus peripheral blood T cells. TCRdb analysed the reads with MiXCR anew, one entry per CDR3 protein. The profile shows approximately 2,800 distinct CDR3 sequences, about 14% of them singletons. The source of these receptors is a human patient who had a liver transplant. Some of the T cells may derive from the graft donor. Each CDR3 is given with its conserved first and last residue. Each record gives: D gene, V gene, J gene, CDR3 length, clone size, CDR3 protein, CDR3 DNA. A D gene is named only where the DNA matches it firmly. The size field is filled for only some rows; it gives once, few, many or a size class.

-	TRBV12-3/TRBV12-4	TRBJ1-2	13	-	CASSPSLGFGYTF	TGTGCCAGCAGTCCTTCACTCGGTTTTGGCTACACCTTC
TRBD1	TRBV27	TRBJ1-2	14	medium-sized	CASNPGDRAYGYTF	TGTGCCAGCAACCCGGGGGACAGGGCCTATGGCTACACCTTC
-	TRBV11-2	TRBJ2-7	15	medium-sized	CASRGVPYVKVEQYF	TGTGCCAGCAGGGGGGTGCCCTATGTCAAGGTAGAGCAGTACTTC
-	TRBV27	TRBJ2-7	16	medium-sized	CASSPDWGIYSYEQYF	TGTGCCAGCAGTCCCGATTGGGGCATATACTCCTACGAGCAGTACTTC
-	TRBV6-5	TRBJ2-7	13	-	CASSYGQGLEQYF	TGTGCCAGCAGTTATGGCCAGGGGCTTGAGCAGTACTTC
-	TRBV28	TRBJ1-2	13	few	CASSLGGDYGYTF	TGTGCCAGCAGTCTCGGGGGGGACTATGGCTACACCTTC
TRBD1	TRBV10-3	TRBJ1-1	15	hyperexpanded	CAISETGTVNTEAFF	TGTGCCATCAGTGAGACCGGGACAGTGAACACTGAAGCTTTCTTT
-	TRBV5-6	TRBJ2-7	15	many	CASSLVREGVYEQYF	TGTGCCAGCAGCTTGGTTCGGGAAGGGGTTTACGAGCAGTACTTC
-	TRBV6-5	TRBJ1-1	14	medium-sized	CASSQGTPNTEAFF	TGTGCCAGCAGTCAAGGGACGCCGAACACTGAAGCTTTCTTT
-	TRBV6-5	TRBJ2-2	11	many	CASSYDGELFF	TGTGCCAGCAGTTACGACGGGGAGCTGTTTTTT
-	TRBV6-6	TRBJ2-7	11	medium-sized	CASSYAYEQYF	TGTGCCAGCAGTTACGCCTACGAGCAGTACTTC
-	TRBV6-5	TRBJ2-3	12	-	CASSSGGDTQYF	TGTGCCAGCAGTTCCGGTGGGGATACGCAGTATTTT
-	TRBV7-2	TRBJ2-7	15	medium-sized	CASSLRRGSSYEQYF	TGTGCCAGCAGCTTACGACGTGGGAGCTCCTACGAGCAGTACTTC
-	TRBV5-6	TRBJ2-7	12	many	CASSRGPHEQYF	TGTGCCAGCAGCCGCGGACCGCACGAGCAGTACTTC
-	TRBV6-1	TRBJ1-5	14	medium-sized	CASSDWGGRLPQHF	TGTGCCAGCAGTGACTGGGGGGGCCGTTTGCCCCAGCATTTT
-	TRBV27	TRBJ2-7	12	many	CASSPAGTGQYF	TGTGCCAGCAGCCCCGCTGGGACGGGGCAGTACTTC
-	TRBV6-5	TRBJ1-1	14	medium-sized	CASSYGSERAEAFF	TGTGCCAGCAGTTACGGGAGTGAACGGGCTGAAGCTTTCTTT
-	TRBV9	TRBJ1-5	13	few	CASSVTSAQPQHF	TGTGCCAGCAGCGTTACATCAGCCCAGCCCCAGCATTTT
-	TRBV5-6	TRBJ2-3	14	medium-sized	CASSFWRFTDTQYF	TGTGCCAGCAGCTTTTGGAGATTCACAGATACGCAGTATTTT
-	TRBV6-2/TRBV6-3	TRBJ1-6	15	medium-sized	CASSYDAWYNSPLHF	TGTGCCAGCAGTTACGACGCGTGGTATAATTCACCCCTCCACTTT
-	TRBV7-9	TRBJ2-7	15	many	CASSLLIGYSYEQYF	TGTGCCAGCAGCTTGTTAATCGGATACTCCTACGAGCAGTACTTC
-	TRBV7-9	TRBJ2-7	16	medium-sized	CASSLEGSKAPYEQYF	TGTGCCAGCAGCTTAGAAGGTTCCAAGGCTCCCTACGAGCAGTACTTC
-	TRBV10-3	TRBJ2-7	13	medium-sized	CAISVGGEYEQYF	TGTGCCATCAGTGTTGGGGGTGAATACGAGCAGTACTTC
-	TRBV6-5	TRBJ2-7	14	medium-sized	CATTPGPRVYEQYF	TGTGCCACCACACCAGGACCGAGAGTATACGAGCAGTACTTC
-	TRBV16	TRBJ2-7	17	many	CASSSDRPVTIAYEQYF	TGTGCCAGCAGCTCGGACAGACCCGTAACAATAGCCTACGAGCAGTACTTC
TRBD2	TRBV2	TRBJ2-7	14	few	CASRVVGLPYEQYF	TGTGCCAGCAGAGTCGTGGGACTACCCTACGAGCAGTACTTC
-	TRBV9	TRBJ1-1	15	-	CASSVASRGNTEAFF	TGTGCCAGCAGCGTAGCCAGTCGGGGGAACACTGAAGCTTTCTTT
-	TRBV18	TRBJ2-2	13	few	CASPGPNTGELFF	TGTGCCAGCCCGGGCCCTAACACCGGGGAGCTGTTTTTT
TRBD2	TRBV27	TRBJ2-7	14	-	CASSSNGRPHEQYF	TGTGCCAGCAGTTCTAACGGGAGGCCCCACGAGCAGTACTTC
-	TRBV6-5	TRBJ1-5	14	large	CASNSDSSNQPQHF	TGTGCCAGTAATTCCGACAGTAGCAATCAGCCCCAGCATTTT
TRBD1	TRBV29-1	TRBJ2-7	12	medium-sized	CSVEGQGHEQYF	TGCAGCGTTGAGGGACAGGGCCACGAGCAGTACTTC
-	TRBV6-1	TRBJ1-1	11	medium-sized	CASSEVGEAFF	TGTGCCAGCAGTGAAGTTGGTGAAGCTTTCTTT
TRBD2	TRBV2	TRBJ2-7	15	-	CASGRTSGRIGEQYF	TGTGCCAGCGGAAGGACTAGCGGGAGAATCGGCGAGCAGTACTTC
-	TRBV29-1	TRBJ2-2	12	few	CSVAGYAGELFF	TGCAGCGTTGCTGGGTATGCCGGGGAGCTGTTTTTT
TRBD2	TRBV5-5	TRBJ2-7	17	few	CASSYLRASGRGNEQYF	TGTGCCAGCAGCTACCTTAGGGCTAGCGGGAGGGGAAACGAGCAGTACTTC